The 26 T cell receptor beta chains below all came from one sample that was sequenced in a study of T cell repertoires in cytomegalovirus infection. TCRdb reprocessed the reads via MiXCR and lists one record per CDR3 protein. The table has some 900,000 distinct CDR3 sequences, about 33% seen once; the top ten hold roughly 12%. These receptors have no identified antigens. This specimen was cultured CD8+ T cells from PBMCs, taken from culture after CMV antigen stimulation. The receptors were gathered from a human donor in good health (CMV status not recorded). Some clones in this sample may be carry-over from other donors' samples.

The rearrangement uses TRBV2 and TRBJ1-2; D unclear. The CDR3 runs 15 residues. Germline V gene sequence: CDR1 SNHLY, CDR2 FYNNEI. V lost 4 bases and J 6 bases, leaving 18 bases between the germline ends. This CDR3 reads CASSVTAPRRDGYTF. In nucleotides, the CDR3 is TGTGCCAGCAGTGTTACAGCACCGAGAAGGGATGGCTACACCTTC.

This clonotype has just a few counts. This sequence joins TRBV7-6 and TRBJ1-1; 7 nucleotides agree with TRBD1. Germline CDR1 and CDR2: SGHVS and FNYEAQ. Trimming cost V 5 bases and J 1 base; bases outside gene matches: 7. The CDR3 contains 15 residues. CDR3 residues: CASSPSTGWNTEAFF. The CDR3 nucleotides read TGTGCCAGCAGCCCGTCGACAGGGTGGAACACTGAAGCTTTCTTT.

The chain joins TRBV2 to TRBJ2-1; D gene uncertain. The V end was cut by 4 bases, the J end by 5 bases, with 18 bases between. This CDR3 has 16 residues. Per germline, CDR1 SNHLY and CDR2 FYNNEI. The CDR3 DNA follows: TGTGCCAGCAGTGGGTTTTTGGTAAGCACGAACAATGAGCAGTTCTTC. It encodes CASSGFLVSTNNEQFF.

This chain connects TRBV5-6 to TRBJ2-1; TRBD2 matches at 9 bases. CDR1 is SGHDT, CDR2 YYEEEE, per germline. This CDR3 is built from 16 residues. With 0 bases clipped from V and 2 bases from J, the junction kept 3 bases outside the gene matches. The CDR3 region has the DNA TGTGCCAGCAGCTTGGTGGAGCGGGGGGCCTACAATGAGCAGTTCTTC. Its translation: CASSLVERGAYNEQFF. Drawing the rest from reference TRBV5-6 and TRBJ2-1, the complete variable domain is DAGVTQSPTHLIKTRGQQVTLRCSPKSGHDTVSWYQQALGQGPQFIFQYYEEEERQRGNFPDRFSGHQFPNYSSELNVNALLLGDSALYLCASSLVERGAYNEQFFGPGTRLTVL.

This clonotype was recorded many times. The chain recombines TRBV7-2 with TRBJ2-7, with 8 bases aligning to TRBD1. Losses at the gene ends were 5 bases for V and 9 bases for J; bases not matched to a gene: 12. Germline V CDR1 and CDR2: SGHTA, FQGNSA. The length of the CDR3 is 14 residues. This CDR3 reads CASSPGTGRIRQYF. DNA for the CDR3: TGTGCCAGCAGCCCCGGGACAGGTAGAATAAGGCAGTACTTC.

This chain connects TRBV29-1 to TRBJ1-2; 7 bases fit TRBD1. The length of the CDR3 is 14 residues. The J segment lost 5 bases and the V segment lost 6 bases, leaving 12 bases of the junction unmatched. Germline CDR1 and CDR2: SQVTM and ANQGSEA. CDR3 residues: CSVPRDSVTYGYTF. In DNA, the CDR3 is TGCAGCGTCCCCCGGGACAGCGTTACGTATGGCTACACCTTC.

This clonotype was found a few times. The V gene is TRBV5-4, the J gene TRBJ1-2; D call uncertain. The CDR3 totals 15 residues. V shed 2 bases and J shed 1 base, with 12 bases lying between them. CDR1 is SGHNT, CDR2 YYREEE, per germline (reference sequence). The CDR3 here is CASSLRREINYGYTF. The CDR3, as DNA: TGTGCCAGCAGCTTACGGCGCGAGATTAACTATGGCTACACCTTC.

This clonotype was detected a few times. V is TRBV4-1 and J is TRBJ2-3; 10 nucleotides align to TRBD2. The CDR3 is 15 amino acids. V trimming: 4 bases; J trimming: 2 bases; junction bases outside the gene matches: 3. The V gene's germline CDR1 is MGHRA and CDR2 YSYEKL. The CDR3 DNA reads TGCGCCAGCAGCCGAACTAGCGGGGCCACAGATACGCAGTATTTT. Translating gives CASSRTSGATDTQYF.

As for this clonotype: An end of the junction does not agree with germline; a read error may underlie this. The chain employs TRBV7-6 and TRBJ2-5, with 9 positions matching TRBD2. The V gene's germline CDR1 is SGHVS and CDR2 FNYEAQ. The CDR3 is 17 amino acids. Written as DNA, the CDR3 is TGTGCTAGCAGCTTAGCTGTGCGGGGGGGCTTAAGTGAGACCCAGTACTTC. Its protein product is CASSLAVRGGLSETQYF.

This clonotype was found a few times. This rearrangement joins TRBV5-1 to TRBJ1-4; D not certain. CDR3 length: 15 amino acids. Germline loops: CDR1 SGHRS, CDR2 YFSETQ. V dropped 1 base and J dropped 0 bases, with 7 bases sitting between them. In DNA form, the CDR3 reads TGCGCCAGCAGCTTGAACATCGCAACTAATGAAAAACTGTTTTTT. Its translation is CASSLNIATNEKLFF.

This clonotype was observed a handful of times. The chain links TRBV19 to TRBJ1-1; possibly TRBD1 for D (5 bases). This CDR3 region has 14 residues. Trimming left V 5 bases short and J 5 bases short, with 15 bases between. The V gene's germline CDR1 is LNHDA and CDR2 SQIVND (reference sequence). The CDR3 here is CASSAGQGWTEAFF. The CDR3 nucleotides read TGTGCCAGTAGTGCAGGGCAAGGATGGACTGAAGCTTTCTTT.

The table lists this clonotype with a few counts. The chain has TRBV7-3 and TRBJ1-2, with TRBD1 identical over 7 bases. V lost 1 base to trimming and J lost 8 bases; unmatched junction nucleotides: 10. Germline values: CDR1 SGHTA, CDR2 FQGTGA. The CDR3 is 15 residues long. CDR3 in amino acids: CASSLSSDRVDGYTF. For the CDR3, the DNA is TGTGCCAGCAGCTTAAGTTCCGACAGGGTGGACGGCTACACCTTC.

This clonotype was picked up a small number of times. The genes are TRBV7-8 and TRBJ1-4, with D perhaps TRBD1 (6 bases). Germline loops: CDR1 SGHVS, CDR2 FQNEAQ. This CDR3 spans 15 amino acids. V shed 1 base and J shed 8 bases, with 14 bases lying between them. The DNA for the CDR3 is TGTGCCAGCAGCTTAGACGGGACACGTAGAGAAAAACTGTTTTTT. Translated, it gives CASSLDGTRREKLFF.

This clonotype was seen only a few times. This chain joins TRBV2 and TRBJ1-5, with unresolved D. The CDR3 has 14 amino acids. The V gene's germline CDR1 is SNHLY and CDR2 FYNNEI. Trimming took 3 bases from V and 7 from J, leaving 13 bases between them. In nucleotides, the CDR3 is TGTGCCAGCAGTGATCTTGCCCCGCGGCAGCCCCAGCATTTT. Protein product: CASSDLAPRQPQHF.

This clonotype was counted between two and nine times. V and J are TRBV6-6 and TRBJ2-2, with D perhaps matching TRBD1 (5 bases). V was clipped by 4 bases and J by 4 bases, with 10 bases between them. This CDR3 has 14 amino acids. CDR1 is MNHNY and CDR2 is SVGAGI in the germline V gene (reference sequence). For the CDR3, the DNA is TGTGCCAGCAGTTTAGACAGACCCACCGGGGAGCTGTTTTTT. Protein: CASSLDRPTGELFF.

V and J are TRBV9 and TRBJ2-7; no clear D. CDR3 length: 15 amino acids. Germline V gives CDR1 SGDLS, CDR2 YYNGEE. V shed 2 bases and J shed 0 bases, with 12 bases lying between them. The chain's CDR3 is CASSVETGSSYEQYF. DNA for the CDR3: TGTGCCAGCAGCGTGGAAACTGGAAGCTCCTACGAGCAGTACTTC.

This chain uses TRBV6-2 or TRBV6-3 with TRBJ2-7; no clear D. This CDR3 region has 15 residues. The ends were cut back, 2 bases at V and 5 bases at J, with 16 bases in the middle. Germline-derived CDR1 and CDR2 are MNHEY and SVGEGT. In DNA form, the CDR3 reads TGTGCCAGCAGTTACCCAAGTGCAGGAATCCACGAGCAGTACGTC. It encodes CASSYPSAGIHEQYV.

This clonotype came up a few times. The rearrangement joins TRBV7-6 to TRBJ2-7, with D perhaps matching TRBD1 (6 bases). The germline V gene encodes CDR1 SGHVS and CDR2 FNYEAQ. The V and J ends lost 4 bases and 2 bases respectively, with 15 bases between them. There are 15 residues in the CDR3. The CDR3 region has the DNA TGTGCCAGCAGCTCTAGATCGGGACAAGCCTACGAGCAGTACGTC. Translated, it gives CASSSRSGQAYEQYV.

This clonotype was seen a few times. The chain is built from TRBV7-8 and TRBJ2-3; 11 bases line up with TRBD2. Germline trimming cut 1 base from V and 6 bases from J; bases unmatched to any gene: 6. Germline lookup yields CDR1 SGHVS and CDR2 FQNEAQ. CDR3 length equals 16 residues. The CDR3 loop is CASSLVVAGGRDTQYF. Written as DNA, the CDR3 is TGTGCCAGCAGCTTAGTCGTAGCGGGGGGGCGTGATACGCAGTATTTT.

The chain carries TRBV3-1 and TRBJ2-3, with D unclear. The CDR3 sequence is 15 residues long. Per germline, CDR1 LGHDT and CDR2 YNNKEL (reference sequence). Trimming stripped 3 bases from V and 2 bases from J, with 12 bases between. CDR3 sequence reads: CASSQQPPLTDTQYF. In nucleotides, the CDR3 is TGTGCCAGCAGCCAGCAGCCTCCCCTCACAGATACGCAGTATTTT.

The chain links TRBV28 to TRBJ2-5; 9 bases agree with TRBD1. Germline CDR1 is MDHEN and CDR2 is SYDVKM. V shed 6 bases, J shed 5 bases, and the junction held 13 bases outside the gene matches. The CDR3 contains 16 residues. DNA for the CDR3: TGTGCCAGCAGCGAGGAAGGGACAGGGTTGGGGGAGACCCAGTACTTC. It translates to CASSEEGTGLGETQYF.

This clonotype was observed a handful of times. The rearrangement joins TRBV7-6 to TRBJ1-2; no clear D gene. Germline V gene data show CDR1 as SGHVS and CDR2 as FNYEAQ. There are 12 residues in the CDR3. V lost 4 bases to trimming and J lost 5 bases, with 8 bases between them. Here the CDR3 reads CASSSDRYGYTF. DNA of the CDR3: TGTGCCAGCAGCTCTGACCGATATGGCTACACCTTC.

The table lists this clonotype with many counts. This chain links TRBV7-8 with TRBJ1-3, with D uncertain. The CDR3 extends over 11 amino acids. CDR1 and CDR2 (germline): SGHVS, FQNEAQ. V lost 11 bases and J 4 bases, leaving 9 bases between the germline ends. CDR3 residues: CAQAEGNTIYF. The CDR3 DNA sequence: TGTGCCCAGGCAGAAGGAAACACCATATATTTT. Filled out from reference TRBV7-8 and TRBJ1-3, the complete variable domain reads GAGVSQSPRYKVAKRGQDVALRCDPISGHVSLFWYQQALGQGPEFLTYFQNEAQLDKSGLPSDRFFAERPEGSVSTLKIQRTQQEDSAVYLCAQAEGNTIYFGEGSWLTVV.

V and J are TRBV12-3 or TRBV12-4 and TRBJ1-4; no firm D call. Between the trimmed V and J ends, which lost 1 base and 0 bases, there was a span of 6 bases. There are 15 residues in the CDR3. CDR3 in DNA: TGTGCCAGCAGTTTAGTCGCTGCAACTAATGAAAAACTGTTTTTT. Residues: CASSLVAATNEKLFF.

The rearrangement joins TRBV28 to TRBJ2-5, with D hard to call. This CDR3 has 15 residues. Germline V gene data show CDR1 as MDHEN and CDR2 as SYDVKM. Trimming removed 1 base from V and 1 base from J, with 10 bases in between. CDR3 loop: CASSLSTEVQETQYF. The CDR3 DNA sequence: TGTGCCAGCAGTTTATCCACGGAAGTCCAAGAGACCCAGTACTTC.

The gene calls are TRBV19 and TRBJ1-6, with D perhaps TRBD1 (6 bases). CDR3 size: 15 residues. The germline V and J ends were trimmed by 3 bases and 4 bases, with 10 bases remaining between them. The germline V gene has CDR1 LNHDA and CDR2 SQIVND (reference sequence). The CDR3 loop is CASSIDGQYNSPLHF. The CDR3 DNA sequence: TGTGCCAGTAGTATTGACGGACAGTATAATTCACCCCTCCACTTT.